This TCR beta chain emerged from a study of blood T cell repertoires in COVID-19. On the study more broadly: Samples of COVID-19 (acute and convalescent) were obtained from the United States, Italy and Spain. PBMCs, B-cell-depleted T cells, or T cells provided the cDNA or gDNA that made up the material.

Produced via immunoSEQ multiplex PCR; TCRdb's table is partial and in-frame only. Counted here are just under 85,000 clones, approximately 83% occurring once; the ten biggest clones make up roughly 28%. The CDR3 consists of 14 residues. The material sequenced was peripheral blood. The origin of this receptor is a woman over 75 with acute or convalescent COVID-19. The V and J genes are TRBV21-1 and TRBJ2-6; TRBD2 is the table's D call, not checked against the DNA. TRBV21-1 counts as a pseudogene. CDR3 bases: TGTGCCAGCCGTTCCACTCTCTGGTCCAACGTCCTGACTTTC. This sequence encodes CASRSTLWSNVLTF.